The 21 T cell receptor beta chains below were found in one sample sequenced in a study of CD8+CD57+ T cells in acquired aplastic anemia. Genomic DNA, serving as template, underwent TCR beta VDJ and CDR3 profiling. Each CDR3 protein gets one entry after TCRdb re-called the reads with MiXCR. The sample holds 100,000 to 130,000 distinct CDR3 sequences, around 49% seen once. Sequencing used sorted CD4+, CD8+, or CD8+CD57+ T cells (not recorded which) from PBMCs. These receptors originate from a human donor in good health, serving as a control.

The gene calls are TRBV29-1 and TRBJ2-3, with 12 nucleotides matching TRBD2. Unmatched junction bases numbered 8, after V lost 7 bases and J lost 3 bases. Germline CDR1 SQVTM, CDR2 ANQGSEA. CDR3 length: 15 amino acids. CDR3 in amino acids: CSATPTSGRTDTQYF. Written as DNA, the CDR3 is TGCAGCGCAACCCCAACTAGCGGGAGGACAGATACGCAGTATTTT.

The rearrangement uses TRBV25-1 and TRBJ2-5; the D call may be TRBD1 or TRBD2 (6 bases each). Trimming took 6 bases from V and 10 from J, leaving 21 bases between them. Germline-derived CDR1 and CDR2 are MGHDK and SYGVNS. The CDR3 runs to 14 residues. The CDR3 reads CASSGTGHPGDQYF. The CDR3 region has the DNA TGTGCCAGCAGCGGAACAGGGCACCCGGGGGACCAGTACTTC.

This clonotype has a count of ten or more. The rearrangement joins TRBV12-3 or TRBV12-4 to TRBJ1-1; a weak D match, TRBD1 (5 bases). CDR3 length: 11 residues. V lost 7 bases and J lost 7, with 10 bases in between. DNA for the CDR3: TGTGCCAGCACCGGGGCAAGTGAAGCTTTCTTT. It is translated as CASTGASEAFF.

The chain joins TRBV25-1 to TRBJ2-1; 9 bases match TRBD2. Germline V gene lookup returns CDR1 MGHDK and CDR2 SYGVNS. Trimming at V came to 4 bases and at J to 0 bases, leaving 7 bases not matched to a gene. CDR3 size: 17 residues. The CDR3: CASSGGSGGSSYNEQFF. Written as DNA, the CDR3 is TGTGCCAGCAGTGGGGGGAGCGGGGGGAGCTCCTACAATGAGCAGTTCTTC.

This clonotype was counted many times. J is TRBJ1-6 and V is TRBV9; TRBD1 aligns across 7 bases. With 7 bases clipped from V and 5 bases from J, the junction kept 6 bases outside the gene matches. Germline CDR1 is SGDLS and CDR2 is YYNGEE. This CDR3 is 14 amino acids long. CDR3 nucleotide sequence: TGTGCCAGCGGCAGGGGGGGAAATAATTCACCCCTCCACTTT. Amino acids: CASGRGGNNSPLHF. Together with reference TRBV9 and TRBJ1-6, the CDR3 gives the full variable domain: DSGVTQTPKHLITATGQRVTLRCSPRSGDLSVYWYQQSLDQGLQFLIQYYNGEERAKGNILERFSAQQFPDLHSELNLSSLELGDSALYFCASGRGGNNSPLHFGNGTRLTVT.

The chain couples TRBV25-1 to TRBJ1-3, with no clear D. Germline V gene sequence: CDR1 MGHDK, CDR2 SYGVNS. The CDR3 consists of 17 residues. Trimming removed 2 bases from V and 0 bases from J, with 14 bases in between. CDR3 bases: TGTGCCAGCAGTGAACTCGGACTCATGAGCTCTGGAAACACCATATATTTT. Translation gives CASSELGLMSSGNTIYF.

This clonotype was picked up many times. The gene calls are TRBV29-1 and TRBJ1-1; maybe TRBD1 (5 bases). CDR1 SQVTM and CDR2 ANQGSEA come from the germline V gene. With 3 bases removed from V and 1 base from J, the gap between germline ends came to 9 bases. The length of the CDR3 is 13 residues. CDR3 nucleotides: TGCAGCGTTGAGGGGGGACCGAACACTGAAGCTTTCTTT. It specifies CSVEGGPNTEAFF.

This clonotype has ten or more counts. The chain recombines TRBV10-3 with TRBJ1-2; 9 nucleotides align to TRBD1. The germline CDR1 and CDR2 sequences are ENHRY and SYGVKD. Losses at the gene ends were 10 bases for V and 6 bases for J; bases not matched to a gene: 12. The CDR3 consists of 14 residues. The CDR3, as DNA: TGTGCCAGTTTCGGGACAGGGCATTTGGATGGCTACACCTTC. Protein: CASFGTGHLDGYTF.

This clonotype was counted once. A single base separates this from a much larger clone, so it may be a read error. V gene TRBV27 combines with J gene TRBJ2-7; a possible D gene is TRBD2 (6 bases). The CDR3 length is 15 residues. The V end was cut by 1 base, the J end by 3 bases, with 13 bases between. Germline-derived CDR1 and CDR2 are MNHEY and SMNVEV (reference sequence). In nucleotides, the CDR3 is TGTGCCAGCAGTTTATACCCGCGGGGTAGCTACGAGCAGTACTTC. Its translation: CASSLYPRGSYEQYF.

This clonotype was detected many times. The V and J genes are TRBV29-1 and TRBJ2-3; 7 positions agree with TRBD1. Germline V gene sequence: CDR1 SQVTM, CDR2 ANQGSEA. The CDR3 extends over 19 amino acids. Germline trimming cut 2 bases from V and 2 bases from J; bases unmatched to any gene: 19. DNA of the CDR3: TGCAGCGTTGAATCACCGGGACAGACTCTTACACTTCCCACAGATACGCAGTATTTT. Its protein is CSVESPGQTLTLPTDTQYF.

In its sample, this clonotype was seen a few times. The CDR3 protein is CASSPRGDYGYTF. CDR3 DNA sequence: TGTGCCAGTAGTCCCCGTGGGGACTATGGCTACACCTTC. V usage is TRBV19 and J usage is TRBJ1-2, with D uncertain. The CDR3 has 13 amino acids. CDR1 and CDR2 (germline): LNHDA, SQIVND (reference sequence). V was cut by 5 bases and J by 3 bases, with 10 bases left in between.

This clonotype counts as large (0.1 to 1%). The chain employs TRBV13 and TRBJ2-7; 9 positions agree with TRBD1. Per germline, CDR1 PRHDT and CDR2 FYEKMQ (reference sequence). The CDR3 contains 14 residues. Trimming at V came to 6 bases and at J to 3 bases, leaving 6 bases not matched to a gene. CDR3 sequence reads: CASRKQGALYEQYF. The CDR3 coding sequence is TGTGCCAGCAGAAAACAGGGGGCCCTCTACGAGCAGTACTTC.

The V call is TRBV19, the J call TRBJ1-2; D remains unclear. The CDR3 is 15 residues long. Trimming stripped 0 bases from V and 2 bases from J, with 10 bases between. The germline CDR1 and CDR2 sequences are LNHDA and SQIVND (reference sequence). The CDR3: CASSIDRPKNYGYTF. The CDR3 DNA follows: TGTGCCAGTAGTATAGATCGGCCCAAGAACTATGGCTACACCTTC.

The chain links TRBV29-1 to TRBJ2-1; 10 positions agree with TRBD1. This CDR3 region has 12 residues. Germline V lookup: CDR1 SQVTM, CDR2 ANQGSEA. Germline trimming cut 6 bases from V and 5 bases from J; bases unmatched to any gene: 1. CDR3 sequence: CSVGTGDNEQFF. In nucleotides, the CDR3 is TGCAGCGTCGGGACAGGGGACAATGAGCAGTTCTTC.

This clonotype was counted many times. This sequence joins TRBV11-2 and TRBJ1-1; D unresolved. The germline V gene encodes CDR1 SGHAT and CDR2 FQNNGV. V was clipped by 10 bases and J by 4 bases, with 16 bases between them. The CDR3 is 13 amino acids. The CDR3 sequence is CATSLGGTTEAFF. CDR3 sequence (DNA): TGTGCCACCTCCCTGGGAGGCACCACTGAAGCTTTCTTT. Filled out from reference TRBV11-2 and TRBJ1-1, the complete variable domain reads EAGVAQSPRYKIIEKRQSVAFWCNPISGHATLYWYQQILGQGPKLLIQFQNNGVVDDSQLPKDRFSAERLKGVDSTLKIQPAKLEDSAVYLCATSLGGTTEAFFGQGTRLTVV.

The sample holds many counts of this clonotype. V is TRBV6-5 and J is TRBJ2-2; D is unresolved. Trimming cost V 4 bases and J 6 bases, with 12 bases left between them. Germline values: CDR1 MNHEY, CDR2 SVGAGI. This CDR3 contains 14 residues. The CDR3 nucleotides are TGTGCCAGCAGTTTGGGTTTAGGAGCCGGGGAGCTGTTTTTT. This gives the protein CASSLGLGAGELFF.

This chain joins TRBV20-1 and TRBJ2-5, with TRBD2 matching 8 bases. Trimming removed 5 bases from V and 5 bases from J; junction bases left unmatched: 13. CDR1 DFQATT and CDR2 SNEGSKA come from the germline V gene (reference sequence). CDR3 length: 15 amino acids. CDR3 region: CSAFTVGGARETQYF. In nucleotides, the CDR3 is TGCAGTGCTTTTACGGTCGGGGGGGCGAGGGAGACCCAGTACTTC.

This chain joins TRBV7-7 and TRBJ2-7; weak D call: TRBD2 (6 bases). Germline lookup yields CDR1 SSHAT and CDR2 FNYEAQ (reference sequence). This CDR3 region has 11 residues. The CDR3 coding sequence is TGTGCTATCGGGACTGGGCTCGAGCAGTACTTC. Translating gives CAIGTGLEQYF.

The chain is built from TRBV5-1 and TRBJ2-2; 8 bases align to TRBD1. With 0 bases clipped from V and 9 bases from J, the junction kept 16 bases outside the gene matches. Germline V gene lookup returns CDR1 SGHRS and CDR2 YFSETQ. CDR3 length equals 18 residues. The CDR3 sequence: CASSLARDRGHETRELFF. CDR3 sequence (DNA): TGCGCCAGCAGCTTGGCCCGTGACAGGGGTCATGAGACCAGGGAGCTGTTTTTT. Filled out from reference TRBV5-1 and TRBJ2-2, the complete variable domain reads KAGVTQTPRYLIKTRGQQVTLSCSPISGHRSVSWYQQTPGQGLQFLFEYFSETQRNKGNFPGRFSGRQFSNSRSEMNVSTLELGDSALYLCASSLARDRGHETRELFFGEGSRLTVL.

This clonotype was detected a few times. A single base separates this from a much larger clone, so it may be a read error. The chain couples TRBV6-1 to TRBJ1-3; 7 bases map to TRBD1. The CDR3 length is 14 residues. Germline CDR1 and CDR2: MNHNS and SASEGT. CDR3 protein: CASSLGQQGNAIYF. In DNA, the CDR3 is TGTGCCAGCAGCCTGGGACAGCAAGGAAACGCCATATATTTT.

The chain uses TRBV5-1 and TRBJ1-4; unclear D gene. CDR3 size: 14 residues. Germline V lookup: CDR1 SGHRS, CDR2 YFSETQ. Trimming took off 0 bases at V and 7 bases at J, with 10 bases between the two ends. DNA of the CDR3: TGCGCCAGCAGCTTGGACCCAGGACGTGAAAAACTGTTTTTT. It yields the protein CASSLDPGREKLFF.